The 24 T cell receptor beta chains reported below all come from one sample, sequenced in a study of T cell clones after liver transplantation (dated by TCRdb to about 2019). The receptor library was made with the immunoSEQ multiplex PCR assay. Here the immuneACCESS table is served through TCRdb, limited to in-frame sequences with V and J called. Missing clones are a known gap in these copies; in checked studies unresolved V genes cover under half, and the rest lacks a known reason. Present in this sample are tens of thousands of clones, roughly 80% of which were seen just once. Jointly, the top ten make up approximately 0.73% of the sample. The input for sequencing was CD4+ T cells from blood, taken 12 months after liver transplant. The receptors were gathered from a human patient who received a liver transplant. Some T cells seen after a transplant may have their origin in the graft donor.

V and J are TRBV28 and TRBJ2-7; D gene ambiguous. The germline gives CDR1 MDHEN, CDR2 SYDVKM. This CDR3 comprises 12 residues. Trimming took off 3 bases at V and 4 bases at J, with 7 bases between the two ends. The CDR3 spells CASSFGRYEQYF. CDR3 in DNA: TGTGCCAGCAGTTTCGGCCGGTACGAGCAGTACTTC.

The chain joins TRBV6-5 to TRBJ2-7, with 7 positions matching TRBD1. Germline loops: CDR1 MNHEY, CDR2 SVGAGI. The CDR3 is made up of 13 amino acids. The V gene end was trimmed by 5 bases and the J gene end by 2 bases; junction bases not matched to a gene: 3. CDR3 nucleotides: TGTGCCAGCAGTCAGGACAGGACCTACGAGCAGTACTTC. Encoded protein: CASSQDRTYEQYF.

The V gene is TRBV6-1, the J gene TRBJ1-2; maybe TRBD1 (6 bases). The germline CDR1 and CDR2 sequences are MNHNS and SASEGT. V shed 4 bases and J shed 2 bases, with 17 bases lying between them. The CDR3 covers 16 residues. The CDR3 coding sequence is TGTGCCAGCAGTGTGGGGTTAGGGGGTGCGAACTATGGCTACACCTTC. It yields the protein CASSVGLGGANYGYTF.

DNA of the CDR3: TGTGCCATCAGCGCGGACAGGGGAAACGGCTACACCTTC. Translated, it gives CAISADRGNGYTF. The chain carries TRBV10-3 and TRBJ1-2, with 9 positions matching TRBD1. Germline trimming cut 6 bases from V and 8 bases from J; bases unmatched to any gene: 7. The V gene's germline CDR1 is ENHRY and CDR2 SYGVKD. The CDR3 sequence is 13 residues long.

J is TRBJ2-3 and V is TRBV9, with 8 bases fitting TRBD1. This CDR3 comprises 24 residues. Germline V gives CDR1 SGDLS, CDR2 YYNGEE. Unmatched junction bases numbered 28, after V lost 0 bases and J lost 1 base. CDR3 sequence (DNA): TGTGCCAGCAGCGTAGCATCAGGGACAGGCACCTCCCGGGCCCCGGCGGGCCGCACAGATACGCAGTATTTT. Translation gives CASSVASGTGTSRAPAGRTDTQYF. Based on the CDR3 plus reference TRBV9 and TRBJ2-3, the full variable domain is DSGVTQTPKHLITATGQRVTLRCSPRSGDLSVYWYQQSLDQGLQFLIQYYNGEERAKGNILERFSAQQFPDLHSELNLSSLELGDSALYFCASSVASGTGTSRAPAGRTDTQYFGPGTRLTVL.

This sequence joins TRBV28 and TRBJ2-1; 10 bases agree with TRBD1. After removal of 5 bases from V and 0 bases from J, the junction contained 4 bases not matched to a gene. Germline V gene lookup returns CDR1 MDHEN and CDR2 SYDVKM. The CDR3 totals 16 residues. Here the CDR3 DNA reads TGTGCCAGCAGTGGACGGACAGGGGGCTCCTACAATGAGCAGTTCTTC. It specifies CASSGRTGGSYNEQFF.

This chain joins TRBV27 and TRBJ1-2; 9 nucleotides align to TRBD1. V gave up 5 bases and J gave up 2 bases; unmatched junction bases: 6. Germline lookup yields CDR1 MNHEY and CDR2 SMNVEV (reference sequence). This CDR3 region has 15 residues. CDR3 DNA: TGTGCCAGCAGTCCCCTAGGACAGGGGAACTATGGCTACACCTTC. Its protein is CASSPLGQGNYGYTF.

This rearrangement joins TRBV25-1 to TRBJ2-3; 7 nucleotides align to TRBD2. Germline loops: CDR1 MGHDK, CDR2 SYGVNS. The trim removed 2 bases at V and 2 bases at J, leaving 10 bases unmatched. This CDR3 has 17 amino acids. CDR3 residues: CASSEHSLAAYTDTQYF. DNA for the CDR3: TGTGCCAGCAGTGAACATAGCCTAGCGGCATACACAGATACGCAGTATTTT.

The rearrangement uses TRBV19 and TRBJ2-4; 13 bases are shared with TRBD2. J was trimmed by 15 bases and V by 5 bases; bases with no gene match: 4. This CDR3 spans 12 amino acids. The V gene's germline CDR1 is LNHDA and CDR2 SQIVND (reference sequence). DNA for the CDR3: TGTGCCAGTAGTGGGACTAGCGGGATTAGGTACTTC. It yields the protein CASSGTSGIRYF.

The chain's CDR3 is CASSEQGGNQPQHF. For the CDR3, the DNA is TGTGCCAGCAGTGAACAGGGAGGCAATCAGCCCCAGCATTTT. The chain recombines TRBV6-1 with TRBJ1-5; tentative D call: TRBD1 (5 bases). This CDR3 comprises 14 residues. V lost 2 bases and J lost 2, with 7 bases in between. Germline CDR1 is MNHNS and CDR2 is SASEGT.

This clone was recorded once. The V gene is TRBV7-9, the J gene TRBJ2-1, with 11 bases aligning to TRBD2. Germline values: CDR1 SEHNR, CDR2 FQNEAQ (reference sequence). This CDR3 has 17 residues. With 3 bases clipped from V and 8 bases from J, the junction kept 12 bases outside the gene matches. The CDR3 DNA is TGTGCCAGCAGCTTGAGGGCGATAGCGGGAGGGGGCGATGAGCAGTTCTTC. It is translated as CASSLRAIAGGGDEQFF.

The rearrangement links TRBV29-1 to TRBJ2-5, with 14 bases matching TRBD2. The CDR3 totals 15 residues. J lost 4 bases, V lost 6 bases, and 7 bases had no gene match. Germline values: CDR1 SQVTM, CDR2 ANQGSEA. CDR3 amino acids: CSVASGTSGRETQYF. The CDR3, as DNA: TGCAGCGTCGCCAGTGGGACTAGCGGGAGAGAGACCCAGTACTTC.

V is TRBV6-5 and J is TRBJ2-7; perhaps D is TRBD1 or TRBD2 (5 bases each). Trimming removed 4 bases from V and 2 bases from J, with 15 bases in between. Looked up from germline, CDR1 is MNHEY and CDR2 is SVGAGI. The CDR3 runs to 15 residues. The CDR3 bases are TGTGCCAGCAGTTCGGGGACGCCTGGCACCTACGAGCAGTACTTC. It encodes CASSSGTPGTYEQYF.

The genes are TRBV6-6 and TRBJ2-7; D gene ambiguous. This CDR3 spans 14 amino acids. The germline gives CDR1 MNHNY, CDR2 SVGAGI (reference sequence). With 6 bases removed from V and 5 bases from J, the gap between germline ends came to 17 bases. In DNA, the CDR3 is TGTGCCAGCAGCCCCTTCAGCGAATACCACGAGCAGTACTTC. It codes for CASSPFSEYHEQYF.

This clone was observed a handful of times. The rearrangement joins TRBV7-8 to TRBJ1-1, with D unclear. Germline CDR1 SGHVS, CDR2 FQNEAQ. The CDR3 is 13 residues long. V lost 3 bases, J lost 0 bases, and 5 bases lay in between. The CDR3: CASSFRVNTEAFF. The CDR3 DNA reads TGTGCCAGCAGCTTTAGAGTGAACACTGAAGCTTTCTTT.

The rearrangement joins TRBV9 to TRBJ2-3, with D uncertain. The germline V gene has CDR1 SGDLS and CDR2 YYNGEE. This CDR3 is 15 amino acids long. The V gene lost 0 bases and the J gene lost 0 bases, with 8 bases spanning the gap. CDR3 in amino acids: CASSVAALSTDTQYF. CDR3 DNA: TGTGCCAGCAGCGTAGCAGCGCTTAGCACAGATACGCAGTATTTT.

The chain recombines TRBV28 with TRBJ2-7; 11 bases are shared with TRBD1. Trimming at V came to 8 bases and at J to 9 bases, leaving 15 bases not matched to a gene. This CDR3 has 15 amino acids. Germline lookup yields CDR1 MDHEN and CDR2 SYDVKM. CDR3 region: CASGVPGTGGPLQYF. The CDR3 nucleotides read TGTGCCAGCGGAGTTCCCGGGACAGGGGGACCGCTGCAGTACTTC.

This clone is a singleton in its sample. This rearrangement joins TRBV6-6 to TRBJ2-5; perhaps TRBD1 as D (6 bases). Germline V CDR1 and CDR2: MNHNY, SVGAGI (reference sequence). CDR3 length: 15 amino acids. The V and J ends lost 0 bases and 3 bases respectively, with 11 bases between them. The CDR3 loop is CASSYSGTWEETQYF. The CDR3 DNA follows: TGTGCCAGCAGTTACTCCGGGACATGGGAAGAGACCCAGTACTTC.

CDR3 nucleotide sequence: TGTGCCAGCAGCTCGGACGTGACCGGGGAGCTGTTTTTT. As protein: CASSSDVTGELFF. The chain couples TRBV7-6 to TRBJ2-2; unclear D gene. The germline V gene has CDR1 SGHVS and CDR2 FNYEAQ. With 4 bases removed from V and 5 bases from J, the gap between germline ends came to 8 bases. This CDR3 is built from 13 residues.

This chain uses TRBV5-1 with TRBJ2-1; D may be TRBD1 or TRBD2 (6 bases each). The CDR3 spans 15 residues. Trimming cost V 4 bases and J 7 bases, with 18 bases left between them. Per germline, CDR1 SGHRS and CDR2 YFSETQ. CDR3: CASSAGPQGGNEQFF. DNA for the CDR3: TGCGCCAGCAGCGCCGGACCACAGGGAGGTAATGAGCAGTTCTTC.

The chain combines TRBV6-5 with TRBJ1-2; a weak D match, TRBD1 (5 bases). This CDR3 is built from 13 residues. Deletions cut 5 bases from V and 4 bases from J, with 11 bases between. CDR1 and CDR2 from the germline V gene are MNHEY and SVGAGI. This chain's CDR3 is CASSIAGPYGYTF. The DNA of the CDR3 is TGTGCCAGCAGTATCGCAGGGCCCTATGGCTACACCTTC.

CDR3 nucleotide sequence: TGTGCCTGGAGTGACCCTCAATACGACAGAAGGAGCGATGGCTACACCTTC. It translates to CAWSDPQYDRRSDGYTF. The chain uses TRBV30 and TRBJ1-2, with D possibly being TRBD1 (5 bases). Between the trimmed V and J ends, which lost 1 base and 6 bases, there was a span of 24 bases. This CDR3 comprises 17 residues. Germline-derived CDR1 and CDR2 are GTSNPN and SVGIG (reference sequence).

The J gene is TRBJ2-2, the V gene TRBV10-2; a weak D match, TRBD2 (7 bases). Germline V lookup: CDR1 WSHSY, CDR2 SAAADI. The CDR3 sequence is 16 residues long. V lost 7 bases and J 0 bases, leaving 15 bases between the germline ends. The CDR3 bases are TGCGCCAGCATATCAGCGGGACATGCGAACACCGGGGAGCTGTTTTTT. Its protein is CASISAGHANTGELFF.

This chain connects TRBV30 to TRBJ1-5, with no clear D. The CDR3 is made up of 13 amino acids. CDR1 and CDR2 from the germline V gene are GTSNPN and SVGIG (reference sequence). Trimming left V 0 bases short and J 4 bases short, with 7 bases between. The CDR3 region has the DNA TGTGCCTGGAGTGTACAGAGAAATCAGCCCCAGCATTTT. Translation: CAWSVQRNQPQHF.